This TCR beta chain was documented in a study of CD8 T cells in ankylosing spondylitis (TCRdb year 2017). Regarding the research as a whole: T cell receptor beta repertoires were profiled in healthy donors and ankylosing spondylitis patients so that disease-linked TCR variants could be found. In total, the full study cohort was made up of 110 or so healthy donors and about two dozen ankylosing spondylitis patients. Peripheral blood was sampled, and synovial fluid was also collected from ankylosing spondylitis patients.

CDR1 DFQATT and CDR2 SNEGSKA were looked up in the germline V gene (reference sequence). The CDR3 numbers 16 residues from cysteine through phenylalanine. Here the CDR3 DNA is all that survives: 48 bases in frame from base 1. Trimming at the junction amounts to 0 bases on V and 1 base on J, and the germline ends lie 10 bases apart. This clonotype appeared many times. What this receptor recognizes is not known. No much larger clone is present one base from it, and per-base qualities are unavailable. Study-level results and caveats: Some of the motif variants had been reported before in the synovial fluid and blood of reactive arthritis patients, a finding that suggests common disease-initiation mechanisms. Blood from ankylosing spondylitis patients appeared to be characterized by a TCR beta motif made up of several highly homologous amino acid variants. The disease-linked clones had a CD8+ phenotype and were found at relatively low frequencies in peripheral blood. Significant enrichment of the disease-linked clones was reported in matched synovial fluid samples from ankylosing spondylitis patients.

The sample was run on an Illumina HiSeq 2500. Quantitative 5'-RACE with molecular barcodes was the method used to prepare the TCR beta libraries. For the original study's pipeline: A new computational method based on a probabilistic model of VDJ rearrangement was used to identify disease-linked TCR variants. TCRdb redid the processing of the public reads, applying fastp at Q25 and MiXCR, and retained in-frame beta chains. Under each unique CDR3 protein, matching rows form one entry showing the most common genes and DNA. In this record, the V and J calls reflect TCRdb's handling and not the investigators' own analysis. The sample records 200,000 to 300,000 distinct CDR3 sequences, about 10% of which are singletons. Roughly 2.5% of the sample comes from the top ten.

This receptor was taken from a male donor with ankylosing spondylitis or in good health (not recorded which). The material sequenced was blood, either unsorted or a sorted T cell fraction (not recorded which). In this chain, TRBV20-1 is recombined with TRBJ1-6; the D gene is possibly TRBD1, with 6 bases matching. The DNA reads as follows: TGCAGTGCTAGAGATGGGAGGGGGTCCTATAATTCACCCCTCCACTTT. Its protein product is CSARDGRGSYNSPLHF.